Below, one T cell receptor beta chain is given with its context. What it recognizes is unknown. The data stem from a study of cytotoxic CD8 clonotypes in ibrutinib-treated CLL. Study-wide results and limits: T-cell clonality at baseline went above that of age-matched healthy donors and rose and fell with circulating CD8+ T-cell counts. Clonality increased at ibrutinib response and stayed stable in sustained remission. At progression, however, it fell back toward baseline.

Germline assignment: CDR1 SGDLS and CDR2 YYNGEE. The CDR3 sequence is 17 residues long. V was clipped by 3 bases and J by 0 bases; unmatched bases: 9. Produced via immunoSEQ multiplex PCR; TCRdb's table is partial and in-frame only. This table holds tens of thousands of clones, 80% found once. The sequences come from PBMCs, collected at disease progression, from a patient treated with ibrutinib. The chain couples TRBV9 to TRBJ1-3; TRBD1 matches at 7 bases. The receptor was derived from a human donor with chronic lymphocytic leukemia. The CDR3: CASSARQGIGSGNTIYF. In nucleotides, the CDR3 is TGTGCCAGCAGCGCGAGACAGGGCATCGGCTCTGGAAACACCATATATTTT. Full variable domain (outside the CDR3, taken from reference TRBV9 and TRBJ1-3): DSGVTQTPKHLITATGQRVTLRCSPRSGDLSVYWYQQSLDQGLQFLIQYYNGEERAKGNILERFSAQQFPDLHSELNLSSLELGDSALYFCASSARQGIGSGNTIYFGEGSWLTVV.